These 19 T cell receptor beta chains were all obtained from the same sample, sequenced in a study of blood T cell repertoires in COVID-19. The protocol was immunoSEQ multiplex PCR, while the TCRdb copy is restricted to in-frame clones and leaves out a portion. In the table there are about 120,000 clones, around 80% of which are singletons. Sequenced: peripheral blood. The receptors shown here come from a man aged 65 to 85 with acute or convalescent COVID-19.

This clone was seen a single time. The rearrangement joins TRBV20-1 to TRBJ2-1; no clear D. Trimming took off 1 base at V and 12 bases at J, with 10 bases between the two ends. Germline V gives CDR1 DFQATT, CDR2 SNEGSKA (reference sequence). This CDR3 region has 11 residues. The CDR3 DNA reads TGCAGTGCTAGAGTCTCCAGAGGGCAGTTCTTC. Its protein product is CSARVSRGQFF.

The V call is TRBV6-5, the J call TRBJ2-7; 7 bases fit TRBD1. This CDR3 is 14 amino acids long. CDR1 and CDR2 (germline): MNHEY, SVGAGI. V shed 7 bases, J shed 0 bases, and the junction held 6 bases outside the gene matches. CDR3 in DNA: TGTGCCAGCACCCTGGACAGGAGCTCCTACGAGCAGTACTTC. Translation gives CASTLDRSSYEQYF.

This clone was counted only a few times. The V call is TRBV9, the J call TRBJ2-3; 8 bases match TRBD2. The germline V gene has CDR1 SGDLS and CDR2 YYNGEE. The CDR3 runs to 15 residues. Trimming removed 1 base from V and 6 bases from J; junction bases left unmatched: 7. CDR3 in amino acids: CASSVRAGVSDTQYF. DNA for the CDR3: TGTGCCAGCAGCGTAAGAGCGGGGGTTTCGGATACGCAGTATTTT.

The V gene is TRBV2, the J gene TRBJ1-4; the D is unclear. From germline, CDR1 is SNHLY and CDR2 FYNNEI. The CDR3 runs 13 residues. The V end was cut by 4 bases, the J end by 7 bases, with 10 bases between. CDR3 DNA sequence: TGTGCCAGCAGTGCTCGTCGGGGTGAAAAACTGTTTTTT. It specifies CASSARRGEKLFF.

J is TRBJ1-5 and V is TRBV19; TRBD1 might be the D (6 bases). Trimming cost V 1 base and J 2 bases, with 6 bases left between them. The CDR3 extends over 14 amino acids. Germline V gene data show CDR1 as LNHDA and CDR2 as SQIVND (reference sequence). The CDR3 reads CASSIGQGNQPQHF. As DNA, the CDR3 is TGTGCCAGTAGTATAGGACAGGGCAATCAGCCCCAGCATTTT.

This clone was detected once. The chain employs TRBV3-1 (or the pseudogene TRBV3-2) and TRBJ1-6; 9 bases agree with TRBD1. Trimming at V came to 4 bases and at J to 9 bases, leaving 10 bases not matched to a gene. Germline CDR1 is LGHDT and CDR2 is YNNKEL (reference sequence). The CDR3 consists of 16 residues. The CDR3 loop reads CASSLSPGQGPSPLHF. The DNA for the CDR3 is TGTGCCAGCAGCCTTTCTCCGGGACAGGGACCTTCACCCCTCCACTTT.

In DNA form, the CDR3 reads TGTGCCAGCAGCGCCAGCGGGACAAGCGGGGGGTTCGGGTACAATGAGCAGTTCTTC. Residues: CASSASGTSGGFGYNEQFF. The V call is TRBV9, the J call TRBJ2-1; 9 positions agree with TRBD2. The length of the CDR3 is 19 residues. Germline V gene data show CDR1 as SGDLS and CDR2 as YYNGEE. Unmatched junction bases numbered 17, after V lost 3 bases and J lost 4 bases.

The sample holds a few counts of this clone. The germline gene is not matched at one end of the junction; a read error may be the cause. The CDR3 spells CSARPQGAVF. DNA of the CDR3: TGCAGTGCTCGACCCCAGGGGGCCGTCTTT. The J gene is TRBJ1-1, the V gene TRBV20-1, with 8 bases identical to TRBD1. The CDR3 runs 10 residues. CDR1 is DFQATT and CDR2 is SNEGSKA in the germline V gene (reference sequence).

CDR3 loop: CASSIQGYSNQPQHF. CDR3 coding DNA: TGTGCCAGTAGTATACAGGGGTATAGCAATCAGCCCCAGCATTTT. V is TRBV19 and J is TRBJ1-5, with TRBD1 as a possible D gene (6 bases). V was cut by 2 bases and J by 0 bases, with 8 bases left in between. The CDR3 sequence is 15 residues long. CDR1 LNHDA and CDR2 SQIVND come from the germline V gene (reference sequence).

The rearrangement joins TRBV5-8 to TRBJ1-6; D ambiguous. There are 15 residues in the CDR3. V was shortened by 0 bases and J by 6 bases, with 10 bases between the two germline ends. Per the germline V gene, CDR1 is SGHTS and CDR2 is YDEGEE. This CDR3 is CASSLGTYSNSPLHF. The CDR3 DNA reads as TGTGCCAGCAGCTTGGGGACTTACAGTAATTCACCCCTCCACTTT.

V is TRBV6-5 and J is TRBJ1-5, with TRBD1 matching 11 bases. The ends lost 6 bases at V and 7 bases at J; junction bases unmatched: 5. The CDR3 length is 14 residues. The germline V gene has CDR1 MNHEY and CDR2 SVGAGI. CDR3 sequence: CASSPGTGGQPQHF. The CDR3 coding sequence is TGTGCCAGCAGCCCCGGGACAGGGGGACAGCCCCAGCATTTT.

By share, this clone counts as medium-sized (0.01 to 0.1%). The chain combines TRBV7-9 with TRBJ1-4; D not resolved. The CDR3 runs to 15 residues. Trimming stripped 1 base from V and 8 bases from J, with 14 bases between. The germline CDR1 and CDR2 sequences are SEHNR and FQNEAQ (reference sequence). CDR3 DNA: TGTGCCAGCAGCTTAGAGAGAGGGTCGAGAGAAAAACTGTTTTTT. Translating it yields CASSLERGSREKLFF.

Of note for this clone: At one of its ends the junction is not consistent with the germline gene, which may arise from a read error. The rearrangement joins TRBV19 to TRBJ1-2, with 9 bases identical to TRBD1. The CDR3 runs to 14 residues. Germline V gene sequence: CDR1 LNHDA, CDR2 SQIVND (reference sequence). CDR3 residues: CASSIGQGNYGYTF. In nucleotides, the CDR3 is TGTGCCAGTAGCATAGGACAGGGGAACTATGGCTACACCTTC.

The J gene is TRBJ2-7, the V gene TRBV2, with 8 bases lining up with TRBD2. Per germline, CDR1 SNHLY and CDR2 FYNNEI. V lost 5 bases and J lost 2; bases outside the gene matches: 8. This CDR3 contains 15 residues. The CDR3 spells CASSRNSGAPYEQYF. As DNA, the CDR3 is TGTGCCAGCAGTCGTAATAGCGGGGCCCCCTACGAGCAGTACTTC.

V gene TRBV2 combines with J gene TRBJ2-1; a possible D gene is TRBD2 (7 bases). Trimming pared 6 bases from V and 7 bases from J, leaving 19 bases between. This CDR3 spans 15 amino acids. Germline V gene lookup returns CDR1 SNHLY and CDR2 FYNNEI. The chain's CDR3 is CASRTGGARRNEQFF. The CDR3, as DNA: TGTGCCAGCAGAACTGGGGGGGCCCGACGAAATGAGCAGTTCTTC.

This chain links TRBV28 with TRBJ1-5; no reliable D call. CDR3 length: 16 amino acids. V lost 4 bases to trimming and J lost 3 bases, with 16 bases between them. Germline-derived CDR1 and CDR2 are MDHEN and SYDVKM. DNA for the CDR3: TGTGCCAGCAGTTACCCGACAAGCCGGTTCAATCAGCCCCAGCATTTT. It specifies CASSYPTSRFNQPQHF.

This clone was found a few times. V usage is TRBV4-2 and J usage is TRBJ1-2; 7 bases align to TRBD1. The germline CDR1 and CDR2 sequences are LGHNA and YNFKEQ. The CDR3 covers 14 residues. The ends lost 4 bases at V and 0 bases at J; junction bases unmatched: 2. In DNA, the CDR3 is TGTGCCAGCAGCCCGGACAGGTCTAACTATGGCTACACCTTC. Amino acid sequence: CASSPDRSNYGYTF.

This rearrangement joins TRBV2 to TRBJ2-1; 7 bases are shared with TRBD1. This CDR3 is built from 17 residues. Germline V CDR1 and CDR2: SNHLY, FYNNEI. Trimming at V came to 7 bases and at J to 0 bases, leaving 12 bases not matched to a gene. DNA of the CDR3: TGTGCCAGCAAAAATGACAGGGAAACGAGCTCCTACAATGAGCAGTTCTTC. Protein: CASKNDRETSSYNEQFF.

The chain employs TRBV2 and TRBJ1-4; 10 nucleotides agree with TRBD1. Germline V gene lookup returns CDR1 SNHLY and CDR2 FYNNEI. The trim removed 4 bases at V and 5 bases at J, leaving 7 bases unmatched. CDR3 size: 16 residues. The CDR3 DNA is TGTGCCAGCAGTGTCCGACAGGGGGCCACGAATGAAAAACTGTTTTTT. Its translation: CASSVRQGATNEKLFF.